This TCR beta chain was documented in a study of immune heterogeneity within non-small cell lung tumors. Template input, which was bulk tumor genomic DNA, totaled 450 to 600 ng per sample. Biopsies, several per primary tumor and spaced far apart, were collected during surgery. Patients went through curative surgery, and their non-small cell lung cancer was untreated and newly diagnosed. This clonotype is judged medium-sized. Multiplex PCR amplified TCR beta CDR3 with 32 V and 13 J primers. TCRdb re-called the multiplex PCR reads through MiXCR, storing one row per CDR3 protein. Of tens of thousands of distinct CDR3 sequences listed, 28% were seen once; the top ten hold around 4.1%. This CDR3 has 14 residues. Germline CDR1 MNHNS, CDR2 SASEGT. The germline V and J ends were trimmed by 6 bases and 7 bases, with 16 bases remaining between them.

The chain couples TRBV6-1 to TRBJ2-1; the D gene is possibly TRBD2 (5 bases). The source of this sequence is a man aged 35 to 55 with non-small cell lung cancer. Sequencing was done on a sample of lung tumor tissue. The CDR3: CASSPGISQNEQFF. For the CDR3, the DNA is TGTGCCAGCAGCCCCGGGATTTCTCAAAATGAGCAGTTCTTC.